These 13 T cell receptor beta chains were sequenced from one sample in a study of lymphopenia after photon versus proton radiotherapy (dated by TCRdb to 2018 to 2020). The library came from the immunoSEQ multiplex PCR assay. Imported from immuneACCESS, the table was reduced by TCRdb to in-frame sequences with V and J called. These copies leave out some clones; in studies compared against another copy, an unresolved V gene accounts for under half, and the cause of the remainder is not known. The sample table contains approximately 91,000 clones; only one count was recorded for about 86% of them. The ten most abundant clones make up about 1.3% of the sample. This specimen consisted of peripheral blood, obtained from a patient treated with proton-based radiotherapy. All receptors derive from a man aged 60-69 years with pancreatic cancer.

The chain is built from TRBV25-1 and TRBJ1-2; no firm D call. V lost 7 bases and J 4 bases, leaving 22 bases between the germline ends. Looked up from germline, CDR1 is MGHDK and CDR2 is SYGVNS. This CDR3 is built from 16 residues. The CDR3 spells CASTPGSGRGTYGYTF. The DNA for the CDR3 is TGTGCCAGCACCCCCGGCTCAGGACGCGGAACCTATGGCTACACCTTC.

The rearrangement links TRBV5-6 to TRBJ2-1; 12 nucleotides match TRBD2. Germline CDR1 reads SGHDT; CDR2 reads YYEEEE. This CDR3 comprises 17 residues. Losses at the gene ends were 4 bases for V and 7 bases for J; bases not matched to a gene: 12. CDR3 in amino acids: CASSPERLAGDTNEQFF. The DNA for the CDR3 is TGTGCCAGCAGCCCCGAGAGACTAGCGGGAGACACGAATGAGCAGTTCTTC.

The gene calls are TRBV20-1 and TRBJ2-3; D gene ambiguous. This CDR3 spans 11 amino acids. Germline assignment: CDR1 DFQATT and CDR2 SNEGSKA (reference sequence). V shed 6 bases and J shed 3 bases, with 7 bases lying between them. The DNA of the CDR3 is TGCAGTGCAAAAAAAACAGATACGCAGTATTTT. Its protein product is CSAKKTDTQYF.

The chain links TRBV30 to TRBJ1-5, with TRBD1 identical over 10 bases. This CDR3 comprises 13 residues. Germline CDR1 GTSNPN, CDR2 SVGIG (reference sequence). V gave up 3 bases and J gave up 6 bases; unmatched junction bases: 2. CDR3 residues: CAWSDRGRQPQHF. For the CDR3, the DNA is TGTGCCTGGAGCGACAGGGGGCGTCAGCCCCAGCATTTT.

The chain links TRBV28 to TRBJ2-5; possible D gene TRBD1, 5 bases. From germline, CDR1 is MDHEN and CDR2 SYDVKM. The CDR3 runs 13 residues. Trimming removed 5 bases at V and 10 bases at J, with 17 bases between. The CDR3 nucleotides read TGTGCCAGCAGTAGGCAGGGCCTCGTGATCCAGTACTTC. Protein: CASSRQGLVIQYF. The full variable domain, in which reference TRBV28 and TRBJ2-5 provide the parts outside the CDR3, is DVKVTQSSRYLVKRTGEKVFLECVQDMDHENMFWYRQDPGLGLRLIYFSYDVKMKEKGDIPEGYSVSREKKERFSLILESASTNQTSMYLCASSRQGLVIQYFGPGTRLLVL.

The genes are TRBV7-8 and TRBJ1-2, with D uncertain. Germline V gives CDR1 SGHVS, CDR2 FQNEAQ. CDR3 length: 14 amino acids. Trimming shortened V by 1 base and J by 1 base, and 7 bases separated the two germline ends. The CDR3 is CASSLGHSNYGYTF. In DNA form, the CDR3 reads TGTGCCAGCAGCTTAGGACATAGTAACTATGGCTACACCTTC.

This chain joins TRBV28 and TRBJ1-5, with 11 bases identical to TRBD1. Looked up from germline, CDR1 is MDHEN and CDR2 is SYDVKM. The CDR3 spans 13 residues. The trim removed 8 bases at V and 7 bases at J, leaving 4 bases unmatched. The CDR3 loop is CASVGQGAQPQHF. DNA of the CDR3: TGTGCCAGCGTAGGACAGGGGGCCCAGCCCCAGCATTTT.

The gene calls are TRBV7-2 and TRBJ2-3; TRBD2 aligns across 10 bases. The length of the CDR3 is 15 residues. V lost 5 bases to trimming and J lost 2 bases; unmatched junction nucleotides: 4. Germline V gene lookup returns CDR1 SGHTA and CDR2 FQGNSA. This CDR3 is CASSLSGRNTDTQYF. CDR3 nucleotide sequence: TGTGCCAGCAGCCTTAGCGGGAGGAACACAGATACGCAGTATTTT.

The rearrangement joins TRBV7-6 to TRBJ2-1; TRBD2 might be the D (7 bases). CDR1 SGHVS and CDR2 FNYEAQ come from the germline V gene. V dropped 4 bases and J dropped 6 bases, with 16 bases sitting between them. The CDR3 is 15 residues long. The CDR3 loop is CASSSGGRAGNEQFF. The CDR3 coding sequence is TGTGCCAGCAGCTCGGGGGGCAGGGCGGGCAATGAGCAGTTCTTC.

The rearrangement joins TRBV7-2 to TRBJ2-1; 8 bases map to TRBD2. Germline assignment: CDR1 SGHTA and CDR2 FQGNSA. The ends lost 3 bases at V and 7 bases at J; junction bases unmatched: 11. The CDR3 runs to 16 residues. The CDR3 sequence is CASSLEAAGGLNEQFF. CDR3 nucleotides: TGTGCCAGCAGCTTGGAGGCGGCGGGAGGTCTAAATGAGCAGTTCTTC.

The V gene is TRBV19, the J gene TRBJ2-6; D unclear. Germline loops: CDR1 LNHDA, CDR2 SQIVND (reference sequence). The CDR3 is made up of 15 amino acids. Trimming pared 5 bases from V and 3 bases from J, leaving 11 bases between. The CDR3 is CASSGPSVGANVLTF. The CDR3 DNA reads as TGTGCCAGTAGTGGCCCTTCTGTTGGGGCCAACGTCCTGACTTTC.

The chain is built from TRBV30 and TRBJ2-7; 8 nucleotides align to TRBD1. Per germline, CDR1 GTSNPN and CDR2 SVGIG (reference sequence). The trim removed 1 base at V and 0 bases at J, leaving 11 bases unmatched. The CDR3 covers 17 residues. The DNA for the CDR3 is TGTGCCTGGAGTGGGGCAGGGGGCTACCTCACCTCCTACGAGCAGTACTTC. Protein product: CAWSGAGGYLTSYEQYF.

Turning to this clone: Its ends do not fully match the called genes, so a read error is possible. This chain connects TRBV29-1 to TRBJ2-3; D not certain. The CDR3 loop spans 11 amino acids. Germline CDR1 is SQVTM and CDR2 is ANQGSEA. The CDR3: CSAGRLDAQYF. The CDR3 nucleotides are TGCAGCGCCGGACGGTTAGATGCGCAGTATTTT.